These T cell receptor beta chains were read from a single sample in a study of control samples from healthy donors and cancer patients. Profiling relied on immunoSEQ multiplex PCR, and the TCRdb table lists in-frame clones only, not all of them. The table includes around 70,000 clones, about 94% detected once. The specimen was blood. The receptors shown here come from a woman aged 25 to 39 in good health. The CDR3 runs from the conserved cysteine through the conserved F or W. D genes are given only for firm matches. The size entry is marked missing in some rows and otherwise reads once, few, many or a size class.

abundance,d_gene,j_gene,v_gene,CDR3aa,CDR3nt
-,-,TRBJ1-5,TRBV6-5,CASRYSTSQPQHF,TGTGCCAGCAGGTATAGTACATCCCAGCCCCAGCATTTT
-,-,TRBJ1-2,TRBV28,CASSWGDNYGYTF,TGTGCCAGCAGTTGGGGGGACAACTATGGCTACACCTTC
-,-,TRBJ2-4,TRBV2,CASNGLDSFNNIQYF,TGTGCCAGCAACGGACTGGACAGCTTTAATAACATTCAGTACTTC
-,-,TRBJ1-2,TRBV5-1,CASSWRDTYGYTF,TGCGCCAGCAGCTGGAGGGACACCTATGGCTACACCTTC
-,-,TRBJ1-2,TRBV6-6,CASSYNRALDGYTF,TGTGCCAGCAGTTACAACAGGGCCCTAGATGGCTACACCTTC
-,-,TRBJ1-1,TRBV5-1,CASSLSGLNTEAFF,TGCGCCAGCAGCTTGTCAGGATTGAACACTGAAGCTTTCTTT
-,-,TRBJ1-4,TRBV27,CASSSPSSEKLFF,TGTGCCAGCAGTTCCCCATCAAGTGAAAAACTGTTTTTT
few,-,TRBJ1-1,TRBV29-1,CSVEYQRNTEAFF,TGCAGCGTAGAGTATCAGAGGAACACTGAAGCTTTCTTT
-,-,TRBJ1-2,TRBV14,CASSLSAYGYTF,TGTGCCAGCAGCCTCTCGGCCTATGGCTACACCTTC
-,-,TRBJ1-5,TRBV5-6,CASSLQGLWPQHF,TGTGCCAGCAGCTTGCAGGGGCTGTGGCCCCAGCATTTT
-,TRBD1,TRBJ1-1,TRBV5-1,CASSLHHGQDTEAFF,TGCGCCAGCAGCTTGCACCACGGACAGGACACTGAAGCTTTCTTT
once,-,TRBJ1-3,TRBV2,CASTAGRGGNTIYF,TGTGCCAGCACTGCGGGGAGGGGAGGAAACACCATATATTTT
-,-,TRBJ1-4,TRBV9,CASSVDSGQVNEKLFF,TGTGCCAGCAGCGTAGATTCAGGGCAGGTGAATGAAAAACTGTTTTTT
-,-,TRBJ1-5,TRBV15,CATSRDQGGNQPQHF,TGTGCCACCAGCAGAGATCAGGGAGGGAATCAGCCCCAGCATTTT
-,-,TRBJ1-4,TRBV27,CASSTPRGGNEKLFF,TGTGCCAGCAGTACCCCCAGGGGCGGGAATGAAAAACTGTTTTTT
-,TRBD1,TRBJ1-4,TRBV9,CASSVERQGKEKLFF,TGTGCCAGCAGCGTAGAGCGACAGGGAAAAGAAAAACTGTTTTTT
-,-,TRBJ1-2,TRBV24-1,CATSAAGMDGYTF,TGTGCCACCAGTGCAGCGGGGATGGATGGCTACACCTTC
-,-,TRBJ2-1,TRBV7-3,CASSIGTNRAYNEQFF,TGTGCCAGCAGCATAGGGACCAACAGGGCCTACAATGAGCAGTTCTTC
-,-,TRBJ2-1,TRBV7-9,CASSASLGEQFF,TGTGCCAGCAGCGCCTCCTTAGGTGAGCAGTTCTTC
-,TRBD1,TRBJ1-1,TRBV7-2,CASSFQKGQVSEAFF,TGTGCCAGCAGCTTTCAAAAAGGACAGGTGTCTGAAGCTTTCTTT
once,-,TRBJ1-5,TRBV19,CASKDGEVQPQHF,TGTGCCAGTAAAGACGGGGAGGTTCAGCCCCAGCATTTT
-,-,TRBJ1-1,TRBV7-2,CASKRSGGVVAFF,TGTGCCAGCAAGCGGTCGGGGGGTGTCGTAGCTTTCTTT
-,-,TRBJ1-6,TRBV12-3/TRBV12-4,CASGIHSPLHF,TGTGCCAGCGGGATTCATTCACCCCTCCACTTT
-,TRBD1,TRBJ1-1,TRBV27,CASFKTGIYTEAFF,TGTGCCAGTTTTAAGACAGGGATCTACACTGAAGCTTTCTTT
-,-,TRBJ2-1,TRBV18,CASSPARAGNNEQFF,TGTGCCAGCTCACCGGCCCGGGCTGGAAACAATGAGCAGTTCTTC
-,-,TRBJ2-5,TRBV6-5,CASSSAGTETQYF,TGTGCCAGCAGTTCCGCAGGGACAGAGACCCAGTACTTC
-,-,TRBJ1-1,TRBV13,CASSLIRDKNTEAFF,TGTGCCAGCAGCCTTATCCGGGACAAGAACACTGAAGCTTTCTTT
-,TRBD1,TRBJ1-3,TRBV30,CAWRAGGAGSGNTIYF,TGTGCCTGGAGAGCAGGGGGGGCAGGATCTGGAAACACCATATATTTT
-,-,TRBJ1-2,TRBV6-5,CASTTGTFYGYTF,TGTGCCAGCACTACCGGGACATTCTATGGCTACACCTTC
once,-,TRBJ1-3,TRBV19,CASSYGSSGNTIYF,TGTGCCAGTAGTTACGGGAGCTCTGGAAACACCATATATTTT
-,-,TRBJ2-2,TRBV14,CASSQDVVGAGELFF,TGTGCCAGCAGCCAAGATGTGGTCGGGGCCGGGGAGCTGTTTTTT
once,-,TRBJ1-2,TRBV5-4,CASSLARDWGNYGYTF,TGTGCCAGCAGCTTGGCCCGGGATTGGGGTAACTATGGCTACACCTTC
once,-,TRBJ1-1,TRBV19,CASSRGYLAEAFF,TGTGCCAGTAGTAGGGGTTATCTGGCAGAAGCTTTCTTT
once,TRBD1,TRBJ1-2,TRBV10-2,CASSSGTGAAADGYTF,TGCGCCAGCAGTTCGGGGACAGGGGCGGCCGCTGATGGCTACACCTTC
-,TRBD1,TRBJ1-5,TRBV30,CAWSTGEAQPQHF,TGTGCCTGGAGTACAGGGGAGGCTCAGCCCCAGCATTTT
-,-,TRBJ1-5,TRBV28,CASSSGTGNQPQHF,TGTGCCAGCAGCTCCGGGACGGGCAATCAGCCCCAGCATTTT
-,-,TRBJ2-4,TRBV4-1,CASSHLTEAKNIQYF,TGCGCCAGCAGCCACTTAACAGAAGCCAAAAACATTCAGTACTTC
-,-,TRBJ2-2,TRBV27,CASSLRGRETGELFF,TGTGCCAGCAGTTTGCGGGGGCGAGAAACCGGGGAGCTGTTTTTT
-,-,TRBJ2-4,TRBV11-1,CASSIRWENIQYF,TGTGCCAGCAGCATACGGTGGGAAAACATTCAGTACTTC
-,TRBD2,TRBJ2-5,TRBV7-9,CASSTRLAGGETQYF,TGTGCCAGCAGCACACGACTAGCGGGGGGAGAGACCCAGTACTTC
-,-,TRBJ1-2,TRBV7-8,CASSRTGHPVYGYTF,TGTGCCAGCAGCCGAACCGGGCACCCTGTCTATGGCTACACCTTC
-,TRBD1,TRBJ1-6,TRBV7-9,CAGSVDRGGIGSPLHF,TGTGCCGGCAGCGTCGACAGGGGCGGTATAGGGTCACCCCTCCACTTT
once,-,TRBJ1-6,TRBV11-2,CASSLRRSEDSPLHF,TGTGCCAGCAGCTTAAGACGATCTGAAGATTCACCCCTCCACTTT
-,TRBD1,TRBJ2-5,TRBV20-1,CSASDRGETQYF,TGCAGTGCTAGTGACAGGGGAGAGACCCAGTACTTC
-,TRBD1,TRBJ1-5,TRBV6-5,CASRPDRGPNQPQHF,TGTGCCAGCAGACCAGACAGGGGGCCTAATCAGCCCCAGCATTTT
-,TRBD2,TRBJ2-1,TRBV4-2,CASSQEPLAGNQFF,TGTGCCAGCAGCCAAGAGCCCCTAGCGGGGAATCAGTTCTTC
once,-,TRBJ2-1,TRBV29-1,CSVEQGQGSHNEQFF,TGCAGCGTTGAACAGGGGCAGGGGTCCCACAATGAGCAGTTCTTC
-,-,TRBJ1-5,TRBV4-2,CASSQRGTGPGNQPQHF,TGTGCCAGCAGCCAAAGGGGTACAGGCCCGGGCAATCAGCCCCAGCATTTT
-,-,TRBJ1-3,TRBV3-1/TRBV3-2,CASSQVGVGNTIYF,TGTGCCAGCAGCCAAGTAGGGGTTGGAAACACCATATATTTT
-,TRBD1,TRBJ1-6,TRBV5-6,CASSRDRGVFSPLHF,TGTGCCAGCAGCCGGGACAGGGGCGTGTTTTCACCCCTCCACTTT
-,-,TRBJ1-5,TRBV7-2,CASSPRGGQPQHF,TGTGCCAGCAGCCCCCGTGGGGGCCAGCCCCAGCATTTT
once,-,TRBJ1-1,TRBV28,CAIRVGTEAFF,TGTGCCATCAGGGTGGGCACTGAAGCTTTCTTT
-,TRBD2,TRBJ2-1,TRBV5-1,CASSPAGVNEQFF,TGCGCCAGCAGCCCAGCGGGGGTCAATGAGCAGTTCTTC
-,-,TRBJ1-1,TRBV30,CAWRSLEAEAFF,TGTGCCTGGAGATCTCTGGAAGCTGAAGCTTTCTTT